These 19 T cell receptor beta chains share one sample of origin, sequenced in a study of spatial heterogeneity in lung cancer. Each CDR3 protein gets one entry after TCRdb re-called the 5' RACE reads with MiXCR. This table holds 14,000 or so distinct CDR3 sequences, about 4.8% found once. These TCRs' antigens remain unknown. Documented time point: sample taken at primary tumor resection. General study points: Expanded alpha and beta TCR counts within tumors tracked tumor mutation counts.

This specimen consisted of lung tumor tissue, obtained at surgery. These TCRs come from a female donor with early-stage non-small cell lung cancer.

This clonotype came up many times. The genes are TRBV28 and TRBJ2-7, with D possibly called TRBD1 or TRBD2 (6 bases each). The germline V and J ends were trimmed by 7 bases and 9 bases, with 19 bases remaining between them. The CDR3 extends over 13 amino acids. Germline V gene lookup returns CDR1 MDHEN and CDR2 SYDVKM. The CDR3 protein is CASTPMGGAGQYF. The CDR3 DNA reads as TGTGCCAGCACCCCAATGGGGGGCGCAGGGCAGTACTTC. The full variable domain, rest sourced from reference TRBV28 and TRBJ2-7, is DVKVTQSSRYLVKRTGEKVFLECVQDMDHENMFWYRQDPGLGLRLIYFSYDVKMKEKGDIPEGYSVSREKKERFSLILESASTNQTSMYLCASTPMGGAGQYFGPGTRLTVT.

In its sample, this clonotype was seen many times. The chain has TRBV9 and TRBJ1-1, with D hard to call. V lost 0 bases to trimming and J lost 3 bases, with 12 bases between them. The germline V gene has CDR1 SGDLS and CDR2 YYNGEE. The CDR3 sequence is 15 residues long. CDR3 region: CASSVATGEDTEAFF. In DNA form, the CDR3 reads TGTGCCAGCAGCGTAGCTACTGGGGAGGACACTGAAGCTTTCTTT.

This clonotype was seen repeatedly, ten times or more. V is TRBV6-5 and J is TRBJ1-4, with D unclear. CDR1 is MNHEY and CDR2 is SVGAGI in the germline V gene. V was trimmed by 3 bases and J by 7 bases, leaving 9 bases between them. This CDR3 contains 13 residues. CDR3 nucleotide sequence: TGTGCCAGCAGTTATGACACCTCTGAAAAACTGTTTTTT. Amino acids: CASSYDTSEKLFF.

This clonotype was detected many times. This chain connects TRBV5-1 to TRBJ2-5, with D perhaps being TRBD1 or TRBD2 (5 bases each). Trimming cost V 4 bases and J 1 base, with 8 bases left between them. The CDR3 sequence is 13 residues long. The germline V gene has CDR1 SGHRS and CDR2 YFSETQ. The chain's CDR3 is CASSRDVQETQYF. The CDR3 bases are TGCGCCAGCAGCCGGGACGTCCAAGAGACCCAGTACTTC.

This clonotype has at least ten counts. The chain has TRBV28 and TRBJ1-1, with unresolved D. The CDR3 runs 16 residues. Trimming removed 7 bases from V and 0 bases from J, with 18 bases in between. Per the germline V gene, CDR1 is MDHEN and CDR2 is SYDVKM. As DNA, the CDR3 is TGTGCCAGCATAGACGATCAGGAGGTACTGAACACTGAAGCTTTCTTT. Protein sequence: CASIDDQEVLNTEAFF.

This clonotype is medium-sized. This sequence joins TRBV7-8 and TRBJ1-1, with no clear D. Germline CDR1 reads SGHVS; CDR2 reads FQNEAQ. The CDR3 runs 16 residues. Trimming pared 3 bases from V and 1 base from J, leaving 15 bases between. CDR3 amino acids: CASSFTTRNENTEAFF. The DNA of the CDR3 is TGTGCCAGCAGCTTTACTACACGTAATGAGAACACTGAAGCTTTCTTT. The whole variable domain, remainder taken from reference TRBV7-8 and TRBJ1-1, is GAGVSQSPRYKVAKRGQDVALRCDPISGHVSLFWYQQALGQGPEFLTYFQNEAQLDKSGLPSDRFFAERPEGSVSTLKIQRTQQEDSAVYLCASSFTTRNENTEAFFGQGTRLTVV.

Comment on this clonotype: This may be a read error: a much more frequent sequence differs by one nucleotide. This chain joins TRBV4-3 and TRBJ2-1; 14 bases are shared with TRBD2. The CDR3 is made up of 19 amino acids. J lost 9 bases, V lost 7 bases, and 20 bases had no gene match. Germline V gene sequence: CDR1 LGHNA, CDR2 YSLEER. The CDR3 DNA is TGCGCCAGCAACCAGGATGGCCTCGAAGGACTAGCGGGGGGAATTGAGCAGTTCTTC. It translates to CASNQDGLEGLAGGIEQFF.

The chain links TRBV7-2 to TRBJ2-3; 7 nucleotides agree with TRBD2. V dropped 5 bases and J dropped 4; count of bases not matched to a gene: 12. The CDR3 has 16 residues. CDR1 is SGHTA, CDR2 FQGNSA, per germline. As DNA, the CDR3 is TGTGCCAGCAGCCCTCGGGGTACGACTAGCCCAGATACGCAGTATTTT. Encoded protein: CASSPRGTTSPDTQYF.

V gene TRBV20-1 combines with J gene TRBJ2-3; D remains unclear. V lost 1 base to trimming and J lost 0 bases, with 8 bases between them. In germline, CDR1 is DFQATT, CDR2 SNEGSKA (reference sequence). This CDR3 is built from 14 residues. In nucleotides, the CDR3 is TGCAGTGCTAGAGTGTTCGCTAGCACAGATACGCAGTATTTT. Its translation is CSARVFASTDTQYF.

This clonotype came up many times. The J gene is TRBJ1-5, the V gene TRBV5-1, with 7 bases that match TRBD1. V was clipped by 4 bases and J by 5 bases; unmatched bases: 6. Germline CDR1 SGHRS, CDR2 YFSETQ. CDR3 length equals 14 residues. CDR3 sequence (DNA): TGCGCCAGCAGCCCGACAGGGAGTGATCAGCCCCAGCATTTT. Translated: CASSPTGSDQPQHF.

This clonotype occurred many times. This chain connects TRBV3-1 to TRBJ2-2, with D tentatively TRBD1 (6 bases). The CDR3 runs to 12 residues. The germline gives CDR1 LGHDT, CDR2 YNNKEL (reference sequence). V gave up 1 base and J gave up 10 bases, with 7 bases separating them. DNA of the CDR3: TGTGCCAGCAGCCAAGGGGGGCAGGAGCTGTTTTTT. Translated: CASSQGGQELFF.

This clonotype appeared many times. This chain uses TRBV7-2 with TRBJ1-6, with unresolved D. Trimming took 0 bases from V and 9 from J, leaving 9 bases between them. Germline V gene data show CDR1 as SGHTA and CDR2 as FQGNSA. There are 14 residues in the CDR3. CDR3 protein: CASSLALGSSPLHF. CDR3 DNA: TGTGCCAGCAGCTTAGCTTTGGGTAGTTCACCCCTCCACTTT. The whole variable domain, remainder taken from reference TRBV7-2 and TRBJ1-6, is GAGVSQSPSNKVTEKGKDVELRCDPISGHTALYWYRQSLGQGLEFLIYFQGNSAPDKSGLPSDRFSAERTGGSVSTLTIQRTQQEDSAVYLCASSLALGSSPLHFGNGTRLTVT.

This clonotype was observed at least ten times. V is TRBV19 and J is TRBJ1-2; D not certain. Looked up from germline, CDR1 is LNHDA and CDR2 is SQIVND (reference sequence). V shed 8 bases and J shed 0 bases, with 13 bases lying between them. The CDR3 covers 14 residues. In nucleotides, the CDR3 is TGTGCCAGTGGGGTCGCAGCAGCTAACTATGGCTACACCTTC. Its translation: CASGVAAANYGYTF.

This clonotype has a count of ten or more. The J gene is TRBJ2-3, the V gene TRBV6-1; maybe TRBD1 (6 bases). V lost 7 bases to trimming and J lost 2 bases, with 13 bases between them. CDR1 is MNHNS and CDR2 is SASEGT in the germline V gene. The CDR3 covers 14 residues. The CDR3 DNA follows: TGTGCCAGCAACCTACAGGGCCACACAGATACGCAGTATTTT. Encoded protein: CASNLQGHTDTQYF.

This clonotype was seen at least ten times. The rearrangement joins TRBV20-1 to TRBJ1-1; no definite D call. The V end was cut by 4 bases, the J end by 0 bases, with 6 bases between. Germline CDR1 and CDR2: DFQATT and SNEGSKA (reference sequence). CDR3 length equals 12 residues. CDR3 nucleotide sequence: TGCAGTGCTACCCGTATGAACACTGAAGCTTTCTTT. Its protein product is CSATRMNTEAFF.

This clonotype was seen ten or more times. The chain joins TRBV7-2 to TRBJ1-1; 9 bases map to TRBD1. Germline V CDR1 and CDR2: SGHTA, FQGNSA. J was trimmed by 10 bases and V by 6 bases; bases with no gene match: 9. The CDR3 sequence is 13 residues long. The chain's CDR3 is CASSTDRGRAAFF. The CDR3 bases are TGTGCCAGCAGTACGGACAGGGGAAGGGCAGCTTTCTTT. Full variable domain (rest looked up from reference TRBV7-2 and TRBJ1-1): GAGVSQSPSNKVTEKGKDVELRCDPISGHTALYWYRQSLGQGLEFLIYFQGNSAPDKSGLPSDRFSAERTGGSVSTLTIQRTQQEDSAVYLCASSTDRGRAAFFGQGTRLTVV.

This clonotype was detected ten times or more. The chain couples TRBV12-3 or TRBV12-4 to TRBJ2-5; 9 bases align to TRBD2. This CDR3 region has 17 residues. After removal of 1 base from V and 1 base from J, the junction contained 7 bases not matched to a gene. Here the CDR3 reads CASSLVASGVLQETQYF. In nucleotides, the CDR3 is TGTGCCAGCAGTTTAGTGGCTAGCGGGGTTCTCCAAGAGACCCAGTACTTC.

In this sample, this clonotype turned up many times. V gene TRBV24-1 combines with J gene TRBJ2-1; D may match TRBD1 or TRBD2 (5 bases each). Germline V gene data show CDR1 as KGHDR and CDR2 as SFDVKD. Trimming shortened V by 5 bases and J by 0 bases, and 10 bases separated the two germline ends. The length of the CDR3 is 15 residues. CDR3 bases: TGTGCCACCAGTGTGGGACGCAGCTCCTACAATGAGCAGTTCTTC. Its protein is CATSVGRSSYNEQFF.

This clonotype was seen a handful of times. The genes are TRBV12-3 or TRBV12-4 and TRBJ1-5, with 7 bases aligning to TRBD1. V shed 10 bases and J 2 bases; nucleotides not matched to a gene: 8. This CDR3 region has 14 residues. CDR3 sequence: CATPQGTGNQPQHF. CDR3 coding DNA: TGTGCCACACCCCAAGGGACAGGCAATCAGCCCCAGCATTTT.